This T cell receptor beta chain was found in a study of T cell responses to AZD1222 COVID-19 vaccine. Study results and limitations: Unmutated variant regions are reportedly the target of nearly half of TCRs that are spike-specific.

Clones were sequenced by immunoSEQ multiplex PCR, and TCRdb holds only the in-frame ones, with some missing. The sample holds about 140,000 clones; roughly 88% are singletons and the top ten take 5% to 6.5%. There are 11 residues in the CDR3. CDR1 is ENHRY, CDR2 SYGVKD, per germline. With 10 bases removed from V and 9 bases from J, the gap between germline ends came to 14 bases. Points on this clone: Its antigen is still unknown.

V and J are TRBV10-3 and TRBJ2-3; no definite D call. The source of this sequence is an adult who received the AZD1222 COVID-19 vaccine. The sample was peripheral blood, taken 28 days after the second AZD1222 dose. The CDR3, as DNA: TGTGCCACCGAAAGGCTGAAGACGCAGTATTTT. Translation: CATERLKTQYF.